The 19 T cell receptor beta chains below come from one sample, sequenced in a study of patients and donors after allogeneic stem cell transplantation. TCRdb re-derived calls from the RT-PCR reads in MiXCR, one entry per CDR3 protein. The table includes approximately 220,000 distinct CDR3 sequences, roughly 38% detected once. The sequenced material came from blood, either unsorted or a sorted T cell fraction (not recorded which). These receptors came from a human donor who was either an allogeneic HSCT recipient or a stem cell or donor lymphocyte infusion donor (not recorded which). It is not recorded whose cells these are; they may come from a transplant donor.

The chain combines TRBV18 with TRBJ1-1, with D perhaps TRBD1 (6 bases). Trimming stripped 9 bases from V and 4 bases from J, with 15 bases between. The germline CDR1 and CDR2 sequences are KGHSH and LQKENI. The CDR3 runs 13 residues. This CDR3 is CASSRGSATEAFF. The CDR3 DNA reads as TGTGCCAGTTCCAGGGGTTCGGCCACTGAAGCTTTCTTT.

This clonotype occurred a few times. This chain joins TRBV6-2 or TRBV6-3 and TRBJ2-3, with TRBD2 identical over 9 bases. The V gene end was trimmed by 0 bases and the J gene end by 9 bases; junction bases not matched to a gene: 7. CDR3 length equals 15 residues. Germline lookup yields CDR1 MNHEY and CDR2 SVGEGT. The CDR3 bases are TGTGCCAGCAGTTACTCACCTAGCGGGACATTGACGCAGTATTTT. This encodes CASSYSPSGTLTQYF.

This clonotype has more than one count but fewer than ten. The CDR3: CAWGLWGNTEAFF. The DNA of the CDR3 is TGTGCCTGGGGACTCTGGGGGAACACTGAAGCTTTCTTT. The chain carries TRBV30 and TRBJ1-1; D is undetermined. The ends were cut back, 5 bases at V and 1 base at J, with 11 bases in the middle. CDR1 and CDR2 (germline): GTSNPN, SVGIG (reference sequence). The CDR3 sequence is 13 residues long. Supplemented by reference TRBV30 and TRBJ1-1, the full variable domain reads SQTIHQWPATLVQPVGSPLSLECTVEGTSNPNLYWYRQAAGRGLQLLFYSVGIGQISSEVPQNLSASRPQDRQFILSSKKLLLSDSGFYLCAWGLWGNTEAFFGQGTRLTVV.

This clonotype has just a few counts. The CDR3 nucleotides read TGTGCCAGCAGCCGAGTCGTAAAACAGGGAAACACTGAAGCTTTCTTT. Residues: CASSRVVKQGNTEAFF. The chain couples TRBV4-2 to TRBJ1-1; D possibly corresponds to TRBD1 (6 bases). Germline V gives CDR1 LGHNA, CDR2 YNFKEQ. The CDR3 loop spans 16 amino acids. The V end was cut by 4 bases, the J end by 2 bases, with 17 bases between.

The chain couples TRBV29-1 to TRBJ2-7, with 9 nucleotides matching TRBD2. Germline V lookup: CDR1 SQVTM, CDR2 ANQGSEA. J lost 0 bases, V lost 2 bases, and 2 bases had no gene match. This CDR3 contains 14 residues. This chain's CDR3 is CSVELAGTSYEQYF. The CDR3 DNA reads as TGCAGCGTTGAACTAGCGGGGACCTCCTACGAGCAGTACTTC.

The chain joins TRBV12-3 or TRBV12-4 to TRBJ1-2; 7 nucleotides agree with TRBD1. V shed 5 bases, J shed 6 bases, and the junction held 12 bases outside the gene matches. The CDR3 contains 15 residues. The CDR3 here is CASSPQGPVRNGYTF. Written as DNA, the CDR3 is TGTGCCAGCAGTCCACAGGGGCCCGTAAGAAATGGCTACACCTTC.

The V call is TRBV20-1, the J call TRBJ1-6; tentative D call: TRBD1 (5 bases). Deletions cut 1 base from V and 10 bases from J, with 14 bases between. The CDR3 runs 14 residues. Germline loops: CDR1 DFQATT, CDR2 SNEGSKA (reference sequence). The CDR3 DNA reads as TGCAGTGCTAGAGTAAGACCTCAGGGATCACCCCTCCACTTT. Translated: CSARVRPQGSPLHF.

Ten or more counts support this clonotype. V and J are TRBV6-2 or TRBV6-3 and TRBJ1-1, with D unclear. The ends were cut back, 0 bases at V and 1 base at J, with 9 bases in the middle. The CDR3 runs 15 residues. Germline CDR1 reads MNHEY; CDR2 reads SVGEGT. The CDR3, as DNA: TGTGCCAGCAGTTACTCGTTTTTATCGAACACTGAAGCTTTCTTT. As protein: CASSYSFLSNTEAFF.

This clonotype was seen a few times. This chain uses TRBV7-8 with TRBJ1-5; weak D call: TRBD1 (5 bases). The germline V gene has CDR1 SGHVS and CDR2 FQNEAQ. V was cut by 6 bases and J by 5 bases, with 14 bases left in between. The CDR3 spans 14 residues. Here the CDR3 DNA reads TGTGCCAGCAGTTTAACAAGGGGCTATCAGCCCCAGCATTTT. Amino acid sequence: CASSLTRGYQPQHF.

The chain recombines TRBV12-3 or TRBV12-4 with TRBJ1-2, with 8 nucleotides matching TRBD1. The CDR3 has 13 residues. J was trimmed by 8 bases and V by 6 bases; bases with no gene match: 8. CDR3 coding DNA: TGTGCCAGCAGCTCCGGACAGGGAGAAGGCTACACCTTC. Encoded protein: CASSSGQGEGYTF.

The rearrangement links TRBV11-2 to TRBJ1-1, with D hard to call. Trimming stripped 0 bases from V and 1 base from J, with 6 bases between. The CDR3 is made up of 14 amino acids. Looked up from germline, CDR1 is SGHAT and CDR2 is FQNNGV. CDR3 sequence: CASSLDQANTEAFF. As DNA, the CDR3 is TGTGCCAGCAGCTTAGATCAGGCGAACACTGAAGCTTTCTTT.

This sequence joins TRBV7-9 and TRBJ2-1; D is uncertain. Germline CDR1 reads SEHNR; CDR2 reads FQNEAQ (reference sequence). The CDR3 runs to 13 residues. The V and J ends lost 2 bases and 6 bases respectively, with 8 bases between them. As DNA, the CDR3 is TGTGCCAGCAGCTTACAGTGGCCCAATGAGCAGTTCTTC. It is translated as CASSLQWPNEQFF.

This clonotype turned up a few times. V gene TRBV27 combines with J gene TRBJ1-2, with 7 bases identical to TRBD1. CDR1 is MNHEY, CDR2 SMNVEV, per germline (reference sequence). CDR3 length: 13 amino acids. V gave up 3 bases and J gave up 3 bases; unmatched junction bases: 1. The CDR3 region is CASSFTGDYGYTF. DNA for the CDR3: TGTGCCAGCAGTTTTACAGGGGACTATGGCTACACCTTC.

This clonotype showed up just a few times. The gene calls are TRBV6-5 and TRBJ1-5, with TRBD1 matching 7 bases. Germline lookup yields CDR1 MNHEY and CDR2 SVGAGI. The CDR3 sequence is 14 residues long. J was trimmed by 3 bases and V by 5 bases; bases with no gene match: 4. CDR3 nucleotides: TGTGCCAGCAGTACGACAGGGCTCAATCAGCCCCAGCATTTT. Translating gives CASSTTGLNQPQHF.

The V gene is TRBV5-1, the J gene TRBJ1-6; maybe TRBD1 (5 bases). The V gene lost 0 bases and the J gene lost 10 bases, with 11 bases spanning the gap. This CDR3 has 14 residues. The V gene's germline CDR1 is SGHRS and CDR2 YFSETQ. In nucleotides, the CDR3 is TGCGCCAGCAGCTTGGCCAGGGCGAACTCACCCCTCCACTTT. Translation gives CASSLARANSPLHF.

CDR3 region: CASTLTSGGLNEQFF. CDR3 sequence (DNA): TGTGCCAGCACCCTAACTAGCGGGGGCCTCAATGAGCAGTTCTTC. The chain is built from TRBV28 and TRBJ2-1, with TRBD2 matching 11 bases. This CDR3 is 15 amino acids long. Germline values: CDR1 MDHEN, CDR2 SYDVKM. With 7 bases clipped from V and 6 bases from J, the junction kept 8 bases outside the gene matches.

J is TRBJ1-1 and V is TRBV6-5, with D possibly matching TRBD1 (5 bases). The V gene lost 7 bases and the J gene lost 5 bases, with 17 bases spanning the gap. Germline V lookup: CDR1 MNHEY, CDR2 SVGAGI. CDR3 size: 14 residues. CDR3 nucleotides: TGTGCCAGCATGGCACCGCACAGGTGGACTGAAGCTTTCTTT. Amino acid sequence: CASMAPHRWTEAFF.

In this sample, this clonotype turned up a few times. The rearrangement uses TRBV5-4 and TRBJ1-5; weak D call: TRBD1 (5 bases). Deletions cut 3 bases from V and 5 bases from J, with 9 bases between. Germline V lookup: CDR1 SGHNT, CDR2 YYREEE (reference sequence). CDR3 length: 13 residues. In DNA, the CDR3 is TGTGCCAGCAGCTCTCAGGGTCATCAGCCCCAGCATTTT. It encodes CASSSQGHQPQHF.

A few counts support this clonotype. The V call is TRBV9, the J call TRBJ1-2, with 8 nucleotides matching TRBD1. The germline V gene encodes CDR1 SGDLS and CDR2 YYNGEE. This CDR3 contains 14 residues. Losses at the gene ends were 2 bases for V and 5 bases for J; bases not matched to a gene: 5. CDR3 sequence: CASSVGQGRYGYTF. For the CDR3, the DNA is TGTGCCAGCAGCGTCGGACAGGGTCGGTATGGCTACACCTTC.